The 6 T cell receptor beta chains given below trace back to one sample, sequenced in a study of T-cell memory formation after mild COVID-19. TCRdb used MiXCR to reprocess the 5' RACE reads, holding one entry per CDR3 protein. In the table there are hundreds of thousands of distinct CDR3 sequences, about 25% of which are singletons. Sequenced sample: PBMCs or a T cell subset sorted from them (not recorded which). These receptors all come from an adult woman who had mild COVID-19 (a few samples of this study predate the infection). Cell type and time point are not known.

This chain connects TRBV30 to TRBJ1-1, with D perhaps TRBD1 (5 bases). V gave up 0 bases and J gave up 5 bases, with 10 bases separating them. The germline V gene has CDR1 GTSNPN and CDR2 SVGIG (reference sequence). The CDR3 has 13 amino acids. CDR3 in amino acids: CAWSVLKGTEAFF. The CDR3 DNA reads as TGTGCCTGGAGTGTACTTAAGGGGACTGAAGCTTTCTTT.

The J gene is TRBJ1-2, the V gene TRBV7-2; 8 bases are shared with TRBD1. The germline V gene has CDR1 SGHTA and CDR2 FQGNSA. The trim removed 2 bases at V and 8 bases at J, leaving 13 bases unmatched. The CDR3 has 16 amino acids. The DNA for the CDR3 is TGTGCCAGCAGCTTACGTGGGCAGGGGGCTGTTGACGGCTACACCTTC. This gives the protein CASSLRGQGAVDGYTF.

This chain links TRBV29-1 with TRBJ2-1, with 9 positions matching TRBD1. Looked up from germline, CDR1 is SQVTM and CDR2 is ANQGSEA. The CDR3 extends over 17 amino acids. Trimming cost V 8 bases and J 0 bases; bases outside gene matches: 14. CDR3 in DNA: TGCAGCCTTGGGGTACAGGGGGCAGGGAGCTCCTACAATGAGCAGTTCTTC. Protein product: CSLGVQGAGSSYNEQFF.

V is TRBV20-1 and J is TRBJ1-2; D is uncertain. Germline-derived CDR1 and CDR2 are DFQATT and SNEGSKA (reference sequence). The length of the CDR3 is 11 residues. The V and J ends lost 6 bases and 8 bases respectively, with 13 bases between them. The CDR3 is CSAPSGGGYTF. The DNA of the CDR3 is TGCAGTGCGCCGTCCGGAGGAGGCTACACCTTC.

The chain links TRBV9 to TRBJ2-1; D is undetermined. Trimming took off 2 bases at V and 0 bases at J, with 3 bases between the two ends. This CDR3 spans 13 amino acids. The germline CDR1 and CDR2 sequences are SGDLS and YYNGEE. This CDR3 reads CASSVYSYNEQFF. CDR3 coding DNA: TGTGCCAGCAGCGTGTACTCCTACAATGAGCAGTTCTTC.

This clonotype was counted only a few times. This sequence joins TRBV6-4 and TRBJ1-1; maybe TRBD1 (5 bases). Deletions cut 9 bases from V and 4 bases from J, with 15 bases between. The germline V gene encodes CDR1 MRHNA and CDR2 SNTAGT. The CDR3 length is 13 residues. CDR3 coding DNA: TGTGCCAGTCGTCGACATGACAGCACTGAAGCTTTCTTT. This encodes CASRRHDSTEAFF.